Below, 25 T cell receptor beta chains from the same sample are listed, as sequenced in a study of blood T cell repertoires in COVID-19. Assay used: immunoSEQ multiplex PCR; TCRdb lists only in-frame clones, some missing. The sample holds about 140,000 clones; approximately 88% are singletons and the top ten take 1.5% to 2%. The sequenced sample consisted of peripheral blood. The receptors shown here come from a woman between 50 and 59 years old with acute or convalescent COVID-19.

The J gene is TRBJ2-3, the V gene TRBV7-3; D possibly corresponds to TRBD1 (6 bases). The CDR3 covers 16 residues. Germline CDR1 is SGHTA and CDR2 is FQGTGA. V was clipped by 5 bases and J by 5 bases, with 20 bases between them. The CDR3 nucleotides are TGTGCCAGCAGCAATTCACCGGGACATGGTGGAGATACGCAGTATTTT. This encodes CASSNSPGHGGDTQYF.

The gene calls are TRBV28 and TRBJ1-5; 8 positions match TRBD1. Germline lookup yields CDR1 MDHEN and CDR2 SYDVKM. The CDR3 sequence is 15 residues long. Unmatched junction bases numbered 4, after V lost 4 bases and J lost 2 bases. In DNA form, the CDR3 reads TGTGCCAGCAGTTACGCAGGGGGCGGCAATCAGCCCCAGCATTTT. The encoded protein is CASSYAGGGNQPQHF.

The gene calls are TRBV6-4 and TRBJ2-1; 8 positions agree with TRBD2. Per the germline V gene, CDR1 is MRHNA and CDR2 is SNTAGT. The CDR3 spans 17 residues. The junction had 9 bases not matched to a gene; V was cut back by 5 bases and J by 0 bases. In DNA, the CDR3 is TGTGCCAGCAGTCACTTCGGGGGGGCAGGCTCCTACAATGAGCAGTTCTTC. This sequence encodes CASSHFGGAGSYNEQFF.

This chain links TRBV10-1 with TRBJ2-5; D is ambiguous. Germline-derived CDR1 and CDR2 are WNHNN and SYGVQD (reference sequence). The ends were cut back, 0 bases at V and 7 bases at J, with 6 bases in the middle. The length of the CDR3 is 12 residues. The chain's CDR3 is CASSESPGTQYF. CDR3 nucleotides: TGCGCCAGCAGTGAGTCACCAGGGACCCAGTACTTC.

CDR3 loop: CASSHATSGANEQFF. The CDR3 DNA follows: TGTGCCAGCAGCCACGCAACTAGCGGGGCCAATGAGCAGTTCTTC. This chain uses TRBV3-1 (or the pseudogene TRBV3-2) with TRBJ2-1; 10 bases fit TRBD2. Germline lookup yields CDR1 LGHDT and CDR2 YNNKEL (reference sequence). The CDR3 runs to 15 residues. J gave up 6 bases and V 3 bases, and 5 bases lay outside the gene matches.

The chain combines TRBV30 with TRBJ1-3; tentative D call: TRBD1 (5 bases). The CDR3 extends over 16 amino acids. Trimming removed 1 base at V and 2 bases at J, with 15 bases between. Germline lookup yields CDR1 GTSNPN and CDR2 SVGIG (reference sequence). CDR3: CAWSESGIWAGNTIYF. The CDR3 nucleotides are TGTGCCTGGAGTGAATCAGGGATCTGGGCTGGAAACACCATATATTTT. Based on the CDR3 plus reference TRBV30 and TRBJ1-3, the full variable domain is SQTIHQWPATLVQPVGSPLSLECTVEGTSNPNLYWYRQAAGRGLQLLFYSVGIGQISSEVPQNLSASRPQDRQFILSSKKLLLSDSGFYLCAWSESGIWAGNTIYFGEGSWLTVV.

This sequence joins TRBV25-1 and TRBJ2-7; D unresolved. The CDR3 is made up of 13 amino acids. In germline, CDR1 is MGHDK, CDR2 SYGVNS. V was cut by 4 bases and J by 5 bases, with 12 bases left in between. The CDR3 coding sequence is TGTGCCAGCAGTGCGCCGGCTCGGGACGAGCAGTACTTC. Encoded protein: CASSAPARDEQYF.

The chain combines TRBV5-4 with TRBJ2-5; 10 bases map to TRBD2. Germline loops: CDR1 SGHNT, CDR2 YYREEE (reference sequence). Losses at the gene ends were 0 bases for V and 4 bases for J; bases not matched to a gene: 6. The CDR3 contains 16 residues. The DNA of the CDR3 is TGTGCCAGCAGCTTGGTAGGAGCTAGCGGGGGAGAGACCCAGTACTTC. This codes for CASSLVGASGGETQYF.

This chain connects TRBV7-9 to TRBJ1-3, with D unclear. Per germline, CDR1 SEHNR and CDR2 FQNEAQ (reference sequence). The CDR3 length is 14 residues. V shed 8 bases and J shed 4 bases, with 15 bases lying between them. In DNA, the CDR3 is TGTGCCAGCGCCGGGGTTACGGCGGGAAACACCATATATTTT. The encoded protein is CASAGVTAGNTIYF.

The rearrangement links TRBV6-5 to TRBJ2-5, with TRBD2 as a possible D gene (5 bases). This CDR3 has 16 residues. The germline V and J ends were trimmed by 0 bases and 5 bases, with 16 bases remaining between them. Germline assignment: CDR1 MNHEY and CDR2 SVGAGI. In nucleotides, the CDR3 is TGTGCCAGCAGTTACTCGATGCCAGGTAGAGGGGAGACCCAGTACTTC. This sequence encodes CASSYSMPGRGETQYF.

The chain joins TRBV6-6 to TRBJ1-2; D gene unclear. V lost 2 bases to trimming and J lost 4 bases, with 8 bases between them. The CDR3 contains 13 residues. Germline V CDR1 and CDR2: MNHNY, SVGAGI (reference sequence). CDR3: CASSYGGGYGYTF. The CDR3 DNA reads TGTGCCAGCAGTTACGGTGGCGGCTATGGCTACACCTTC.

The rearrangement joins TRBV5-1 to TRBJ2-1; 15 bases match TRBD2. The V gene end was trimmed by 5 bases and the J gene end by 3 bases; junction bases not matched to a gene: 6. There are 17 residues in the CDR3. The V gene's germline CDR1 is SGHRS and CDR2 YFSETQ. The chain's CDR3 is CASSVPGLAGGYNEQFF. CDR3 in DNA: TGCGCCAGCAGTGTTCCGGGACTAGCGGGGGGCTACAATGAGCAGTTCTTC.

Note on this clone: The junction departs from the called germline gene at one end, perhaps through a read error. The chain carries TRBV7-7 and TRBJ1-2; 9 bases map to TRBD1. The CDR3 is 13 amino acids. The germline gives CDR1 SSHAT, CDR2 FNYEAQ (reference sequence). The chain's CDR3 is CASRTGERSGYTF. DNA of the CDR3: TGTGCTAGCAGGACAGGGGAAAGGAGTGGCTACACCTTC.

The CDR3 loop is CATSRDRSRSYEQYF. The CDR3 DNA sequence: TGTGCCACCAGCAGAGATCGGAGCAGATCCTACGAGCAGTACTTC. The rearrangement joins TRBV15 to TRBJ2-7, with D uncertain. CDR1 is LNHNV and CDR2 is YYDKDF in the germline V gene (reference sequence). V lost 0 bases and J lost 1, with 10 bases in between. The CDR3 consists of 15 residues.

This clone is a singleton in its sample. The gene calls are TRBV18 and TRBJ2-3, with D possibly being TRBD2 (6 bases). Trimming stripped 3 bases from V and 0 bases from J, with 13 bases between. The CDR3 spans 16 residues. The germline CDR1 and CDR2 sequences are KGHSH and LQKENI. DNA for the CDR3: TGTGCCAGCTCACCCCTGGGGGGATACAGCACAGATACGCAGTATTTT. Amino acids: CASSPLGGYSTDTQYF.

In its sample, this clone was seen a few times. V usage is TRBV3-1 (or the pseudogene TRBV3-2) and J usage is TRBJ2-7; 12 nucleotides line up with TRBD2. J gave up 6 bases and V 5 bases, and 8 bases lay outside the gene matches. The CDR3 sequence is 15 residues long. Germline values: CDR1 LGHDT, CDR2 YNNKEL (reference sequence). In nucleotides, the CDR3 is TGTGCCAGCAGCGAGGTGCCTAGCGGGAGGGGCGAGCAGTACTTC. Its protein is CASSEVPSGRGEQYF.

This clone has just one count. The V and J genes are TRBV7-9 and TRBJ2-7, with 9 positions matching TRBD1. Germline V gives CDR1 SEHNR, CDR2 FQNEAQ (reference sequence). The CDR3 runs to 14 residues. J was trimmed by 6 bases and V by 5 bases; bases with no gene match: 8. The CDR3 nucleotides read TGTGCCAGCAGCCCAATCGGGACAGGGACCGAGCAGTACTTC. Translation gives CASSPIGTGTEQYF.

This chain uses TRBV4-2 with TRBJ1-5; 7 bases map to TRBD1. This CDR3 comprises 17 residues. After removal of 1 base from V and 0 bases from J, the junction contained 6 bases not matched to a gene. CDR1 is LGHNA and CDR2 is YNFKEQ in the germline V gene. The CDR3 DNA reads TGTGCCAGCAGCCAAGGCCGGACAGGTTATAGCAATCAGCCCCAGCATTTT. It is translated as CASSQGRTGYSNQPQHF.

CDR3 residues: CASSQTVSSNQPQHF. CDR3 DNA: TGCGCCAGCAGTCAGACAGTAAGTAGCAATCAGCCCCAGCATTTT. This chain connects TRBV4-1 to TRBJ1-5; D possibly corresponds to TRBD1 (5 bases). CDR3 length equals 15 residues. The germline gives CDR1 MGHRA, CDR2 YSYEKL. Trimming removed 6 bases at V and 0 bases at J, with 12 bases between.

J is TRBJ1-1 and V is TRBV15; no clear D. V was cut by 6 bases and J by 1 base, with 9 bases left in between. Germline V gives CDR1 LNHNV, CDR2 YYDKDF (reference sequence). The CDR3 is 13 residues long. In DNA, the CDR3 is TGTGCCACCAGGGGAGGAGGGAACACTGAAGCTTTCTTT. Its protein is CATRGGGNTEAFF.

The rearrangement links TRBV5-6 to TRBJ1-1, with D hard to call. V gave up 7 bases and J gave up 7 bases, with 11 bases separating them. The length of the CDR3 is 11 residues. The germline CDR1 and CDR2 sequences are SGHDT and YYEEEE. CDR3 loop: CASRREGEAFF. CDR3 sequence (DNA): TGTGCCAGCCGGAGGGAGGGTGAAGCTTTCTTT.

The chain has TRBV6-6 and TRBJ1-2; the D gene is possibly TRBD1 (6 bases). Germline values: CDR1 MNHNY, CDR2 SVGAGI (reference sequence). The CDR3 totals 13 residues. Trimming removed 4 bases from V and 7 bases from J, with 13 bases in between. The chain's CDR3 is CASSSNRVFGYTF. For the CDR3, the DNA is TGTGCCAGCAGTTCGAACAGGGTTTTTGGCTACACCTTC.

This chain connects TRBV7-9 to TRBJ2-7; 7 positions match TRBD1. Germline values: CDR1 SEHNR, CDR2 FQNEAQ (reference sequence). The CDR3 runs 16 residues. Losses at the gene ends were 2 bases for V and 3 bases for J; bases not matched to a gene: 10. CDR3 in amino acids: CASSLNPRDRNYEQYF. In DNA, the CDR3 is TGTGCCAGCAGCTTAAACCCCCGGGACAGAAACTACGAGCAGTACTTC.

This chain uses TRBV30 with TRBJ2-5, with D possibly matching TRBD2 (5 bases). The germline V and J ends were trimmed by 1 base and 5 bases, with 11 bases remaining between them. Germline CDR1 and CDR2: GTSNPN and SVGIG (reference sequence). This CDR3 has 13 residues. CDR3 nucleotide sequence: TGTGCCTGGAGTGGTCCGGGGTGGGAGACCCAGTACTTC. Its protein is CAWSGPGWETQYF.

The J gene is TRBJ1-5, the V gene TRBV10-3, with a possible D match to TRBD1 (6 bases). This CDR3 region has 13 residues. Trimming took 2 bases from V and 7 from J, leaving 9 bases between them. Germline CDR1 is ENHRY and CDR2 is SYGVKD. The CDR3 reads CAISEATGQPQHF. CDR3 sequence (DNA): TGTGCCATCAGTGAGGCCACAGGGCAGCCCCAGCATTTT.